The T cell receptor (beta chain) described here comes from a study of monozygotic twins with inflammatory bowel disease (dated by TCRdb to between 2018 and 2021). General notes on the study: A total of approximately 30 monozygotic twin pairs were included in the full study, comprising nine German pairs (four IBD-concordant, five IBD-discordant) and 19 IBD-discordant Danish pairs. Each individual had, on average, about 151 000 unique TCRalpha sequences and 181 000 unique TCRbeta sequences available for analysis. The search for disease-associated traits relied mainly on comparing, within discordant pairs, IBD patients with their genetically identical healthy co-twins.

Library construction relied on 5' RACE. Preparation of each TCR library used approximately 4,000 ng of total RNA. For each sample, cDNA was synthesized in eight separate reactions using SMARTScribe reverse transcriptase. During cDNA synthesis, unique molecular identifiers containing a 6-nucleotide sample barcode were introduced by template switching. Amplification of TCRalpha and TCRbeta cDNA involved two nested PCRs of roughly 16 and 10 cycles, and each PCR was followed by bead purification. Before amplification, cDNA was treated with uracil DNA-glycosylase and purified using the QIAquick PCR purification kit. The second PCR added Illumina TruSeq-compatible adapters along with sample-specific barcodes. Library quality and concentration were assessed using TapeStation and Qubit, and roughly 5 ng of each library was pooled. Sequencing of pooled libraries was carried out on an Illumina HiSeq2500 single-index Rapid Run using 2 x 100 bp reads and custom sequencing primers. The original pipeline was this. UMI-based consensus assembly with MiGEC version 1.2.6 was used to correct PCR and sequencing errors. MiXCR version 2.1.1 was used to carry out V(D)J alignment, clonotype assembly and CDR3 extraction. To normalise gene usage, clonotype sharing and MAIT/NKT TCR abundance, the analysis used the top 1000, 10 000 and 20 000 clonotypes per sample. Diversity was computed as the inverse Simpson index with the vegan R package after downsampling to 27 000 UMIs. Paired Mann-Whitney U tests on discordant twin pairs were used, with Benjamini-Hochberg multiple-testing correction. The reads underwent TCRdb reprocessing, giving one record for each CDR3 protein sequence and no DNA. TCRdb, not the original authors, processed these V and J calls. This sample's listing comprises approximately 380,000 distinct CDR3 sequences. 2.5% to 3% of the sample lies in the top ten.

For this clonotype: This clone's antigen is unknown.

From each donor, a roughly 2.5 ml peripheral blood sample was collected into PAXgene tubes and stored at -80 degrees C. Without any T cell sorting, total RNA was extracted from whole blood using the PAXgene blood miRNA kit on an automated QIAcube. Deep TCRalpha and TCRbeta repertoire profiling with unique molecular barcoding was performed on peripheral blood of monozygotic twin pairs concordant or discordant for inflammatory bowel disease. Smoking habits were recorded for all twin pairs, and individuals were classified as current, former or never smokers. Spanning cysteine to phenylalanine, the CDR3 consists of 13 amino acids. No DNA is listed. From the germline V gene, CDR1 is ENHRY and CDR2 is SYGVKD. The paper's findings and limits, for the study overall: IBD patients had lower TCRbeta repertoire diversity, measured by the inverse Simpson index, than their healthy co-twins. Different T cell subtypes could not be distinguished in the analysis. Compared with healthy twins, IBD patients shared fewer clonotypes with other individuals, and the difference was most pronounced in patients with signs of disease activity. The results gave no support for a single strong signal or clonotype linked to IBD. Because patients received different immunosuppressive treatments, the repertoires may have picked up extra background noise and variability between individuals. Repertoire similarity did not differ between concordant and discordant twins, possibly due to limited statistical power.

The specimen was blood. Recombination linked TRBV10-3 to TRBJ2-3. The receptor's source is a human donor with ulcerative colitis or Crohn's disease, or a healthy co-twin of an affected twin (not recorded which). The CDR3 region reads CAISLGVTDTQYF.